Sequencing of this T cell receptor beta chain was carried out in a study of human T cells and chemical hapten exposure. Time point denoted: patch test 3, about 24 weeks after DPC sensitization. Sample treatment: therapeutic diphenylcyclopropenone sensitization with weekly scalp DPC. Source study methods: Counts of TCRs in each sample centred on a median of approximately 100,000 and extended from around 25,000 to 690,000. One entry per CDR3 protein results from TCRdb running MiXCR on the RACE reads. TCRdb's processing, not the authors' own work, is the source of the V and J calls. The sample lists tens of thousands of distinct CDR3 sequences; more than 9.5% were seen once. The clonotype originates from a woman between 45 and 65 years old with alopecia areata. Some clones in this sample may be carry-over from other donors' samples. The material was whole blood, obtained in connection with sensitization to the hapten diphenylcyclopropenone (DPC).

This CDR3 reads CASSVLQYYNEQFF. The CDR3 DNA reads TGTGCCAGCAGTGTTTTGCAGTACTACAATGAGCAGTTCTTC. This chain connects TRBV2 to TRBJ2-1; D is unclear. The V gene lost 4 bases and the J gene lost 3 bases, with 10 bases spanning the gap. CDR1 is SNHLY and CDR2 is FYNNEI in the germline V gene. CDR3 size: 14 residues.